These 26 T cell receptor beta chains were all obtained from the same sample, sequenced in a study of graft-versus-host responses after intestinal transplantation. Here immunoSEQ multiplex PCR was the method, and the copy in TCRdb shows in-frame clones only, minus some. The sample yields approximately 70,000 clones, around nine tenths seen once. The sequencing used bone marrow, collected 700 to 750 days after intestinal transplantation. Receptor source: a human patient who received an intestinal transplant, so some T cells may come from the graft donor.

This clone was observed a single time. This rearrangement joins TRBV7-9 to TRBJ1-1; D is unclear. Germline V gene data show CDR1 as SEHNR and CDR2 as FQNEAQ (reference sequence). There are 16 residues in the CDR3. Deletions cut 7 bases from V and 8 bases from J, with 26 bases between. DNA for the CDR3: TGTGCCAGCATCGGTACGCGGGCCCTCCGGGCTCCCGAAGCTTTCTTT. Translation: CASIGTRALRAPEAFF.

The rearrangement uses TRBV5-4 and TRBJ2-5; TRBD1 might be the D (7 bases). The CDR3 spans 14 residues. The germline V gene encodes CDR1 SGHNT and CDR2 YYREEE (reference sequence). Between the trimmed V and J ends, which lost 1 base and 3 bases, there was a span of 10 bases. CDR3 loop: CASSLSGGKETQYF. The DNA of the CDR3 is TGTGCCAGCAGCTTGTCAGGGGGGAAAGAGACCCAGTACTTC.

The chain uses TRBV11-2 and TRBJ2-1; tentative D call: TRBD2 (6 bases). This CDR3 is 13 amino acids long. Deletions cut 6 bases from V and 9 bases from J, with 15 bases between. Germline CDR1 SGHAT, CDR2 FQNNGV. As DNA, the CDR3 is TGTGCCAGCAGGCCTGAAGGAGCGGGTGAGCAGTTCTTC. Encoded protein: CASRPEGAGEQFF.

This clone is a singleton in its sample. This sequence joins TRBV28 and TRBJ2-7, with TRBD2 matching 10 bases. The CDR3 is 15 residues long. CDR1 MDHEN and CDR2 SYDVKM come from the germline V gene. Losses at the gene ends were 5 bases for V and 4 bases for J; bases not matched to a gene: 8. CDR3 DNA sequence: TGTGCCAGCAGTATTCTCCTAGCGGGGGATTACGAGCAGTACTTC. It yields the protein CASSILLAGDYEQYF.

This sequence joins TRBV7-9 and TRBJ2-7; 9 bases are a match to TRBD2. The V and J ends lost 5 bases and 2 bases, in that order; junction bases with no gene match: 7. This CDR3 region has 15 residues. The V gene's germline CDR1 is SEHNR and CDR2 FQNEAQ (reference sequence). DNA of the CDR3: TGTGCCAGCAGCCTAAGGACTAGCGAGCCCTACGAGCAGTACTTC. It translates to CASSLRTSEPYEQYF. The whole variable domain, filled in from reference TRBV7-9 and TRBJ2-7, reads DTGVSQNPRHKITKRGQNVTFRCDPISEHNRLYWYRQTLGQGPEFLTYFQNEAQLEKSRLLSDRFSAERPKGSFSTLEIQRTEQGDSAMYLCASSLRTSEPYEQYFGPGTRLTVT.

The chain has TRBV29-1 and TRBJ1-2; 7 bases map to TRBD1. The CDR3 totals 16 residues. Losses at the gene ends were 6 bases for V and 4 bases for J; bases not matched to a gene: 17. Germline V lookup: CDR1 SQVTM, CDR2 ANQGSEA. This CDR3 reads CSVTGTDKRQLYGYTF. CDR3 bases: TGCAGCGTCACCGGGACAGACAAACGACAGCTCTATGGCTACACCTTC.

This rearrangement joins TRBV11-2 to TRBJ1-3, with D unresolved. The CDR3 length is 15 residues. From germline, CDR1 is SGHAT and CDR2 FQNNGV. The V and J ends lost 1 base and 0 bases respectively, with 7 bases between them. The CDR3: CASSLARFSGNTIYF. In DNA form, the CDR3 reads TGTGCCAGCAGCTTAGCGAGGTTCTCTGGAAACACCATATATTTT.

Turning to this clone: This sample includes further DNA sequences coding for the same CDR3. The chain links TRBV18 to TRBJ1-2, with D unclear. Trimming removed 3 bases from V and 3 bases from J, with 11 bases in between. CDR3 length: 14 residues. CDR1 KGHSH and CDR2 LQKENI come from the germline V gene. Here the CDR3 reads CASSPSGSDYGYTF. The CDR3 nucleotides read TGTGCCAGCTCACCGTCAGGATCAGACTATGGCTACACCTTC.

There are a few counts of this clone. V and J are TRBV6-5 and TRBJ1-6; 7 nucleotides align to TRBD1. After removal of 2 bases from V and 7 bases from J, the junction contained 8 bases not matched to a gene. Germline lookup yields CDR1 MNHEY and CDR2 SVGAGI. This CDR3 comprises 16 residues. For the CDR3, the DNA is TGTGCCAGCAGTTACGGACAGGCCCCTGGGAATTCACCCCTCCACTTT. This encodes CASSYGQAPGNSPLHF.

J is TRBJ2-5 and V is TRBV19; no firm D call. V lost 4 bases, J lost 0 bases, and 9 bases lay in between. The CDR3 contains 14 residues. Germline V CDR1 and CDR2: LNHDA, SQIVND (reference sequence). The CDR3 is CASSNWTDQETQYF. CDR3 in DNA: TGTGCCAGTAGTAACTGGACGGACCAAGAGACCCAGTACTTC.

The V call is TRBV11-1, the J call TRBJ2-3, with D perhaps TRBD2 (5 bases). Trimming removed 8 bases from V and 7 bases from J, with 19 bases in between. Looked up from germline, CDR1 is SGHAT and CDR2 is FQDESV (reference sequence). The CDR3 spans 14 residues. CDR3 region: CASEGTRELNTQYF. CDR3 coding DNA: TGTGCCAGCGAGGGAACTAGAGAACTGAATACGCAGTATTTT. The full variable domain, in which reference TRBV11-1 and TRBJ2-3 provide the parts outside the CDR3, is EAEVAQSPRYKITEKSQAVAFWCDPISGHATLYWYRQILGQGPELLVQFQDESVVDDSQLPKDRFSAERLKGVDSTLKIQPAELGDSAMYLCASEGTRELNTQYFGPGTRLTVL.

The genes are TRBV28 and TRBJ2-7; D possibly uses TRBD1 or TRBD2 (6 bases each). CDR1 is MDHEN, CDR2 SYDVKM, per germline. V dropped 6 bases and J dropped 1 base, with 16 bases sitting between them. CDR3 length: 15 residues. CDR3 sequence (DNA): TGTGCCAGCAGGCCCTCCGAGGGGGGATCCTACGAGCAGTACTTC. Amino acids: CASRPSEGGSYEQYF.

V usage is TRBV10-3 and J usage is TRBJ2-5; D gene ambiguous. The CDR3 is 12 amino acids. The germline CDR1 and CDR2 sequences are ENHRY and SYGVKD. V lost 0 bases and J lost 4, with 3 bases in between. This chain's CDR3 is CAISESTETQYF. The CDR3 DNA is TGTGCCATCAGTGAGTCGACAGAGACCCAGTACTTC.

J is TRBJ1-2 and V is TRBV4-2, with D perhaps matching TRBD1 (5 bases). Trimming removed 0 bases from V and 0 bases from J, with 8 bases in between. Germline V lookup: CDR1 LGHNA, CDR2 YNFKEQ. The CDR3 is made up of 15 amino acids. The CDR3 sequence: CASSQDVTANYGYTF. The CDR3 nucleotides are TGTGCCAGCAGCCAAGATGTGACAGCTAACTATGGCTACACCTTC.

The chain joins TRBV5-1 to TRBJ2-5; TRBD2 matches 11 bases. Trimming cost V 5 bases and J 7 bases; bases outside gene matches: 13. Germline V gene lookup returns CDR1 SGHRS and CDR2 YFSETQ. The CDR3 has 16 residues. The CDR3 sequence is CASRPQTSGADGTQYF. The CDR3 region has the DNA TGCGCCAGCAGACCCCAGACTAGCGGGGCCGACGGGACCCAGTACTTC.

This chain uses TRBV7-6 with TRBJ1-6, with D hard to call. The CDR3 spans 17 residues. Per germline, CDR1 SGHVS and CDR2 FNYEAQ. V gave up 7 bases and J gave up 6 bases, with 22 bases separating them. In DNA, the CDR3 is TGTGCCAGCACCCAAGGTCCTCACAGAGCTGGTAATTCACCCCTCCACTTT. This gives the protein CASTQGPHRAGNSPLHF.

The V gene is TRBV9, the J gene TRBJ1-3; no clear D. The germline V and J ends were trimmed by 3 bases and 1 base, with 5 bases remaining between them. This CDR3 contains 13 residues. Germline V lookup: CDR1 SGDLS, CDR2 YYNGEE. CDR3 sequence reads: CASSAESGNTIYF. CDR3 DNA: TGTGCCAGCAGCGCAGAGTCTGGAAACACCATATATTTT.

This clone has a single count. In nucleotides, the CDR3 is TGTGCCAGCAGGACAGGGCTCGACTCCTACAATGAGCAGTTCTTC. Its protein product is CASRTGLDSYNEQFF. The gene calls are TRBV13 and TRBJ2-1, with 7 bases identical to TRBD1. CDR1 PRHDT and CDR2 FYEKMQ come from the germline V gene (reference sequence). The length of the CDR3 is 15 residues. The V gene end was trimmed by 6 bases and the J gene end by 0 bases; junction bases not matched to a gene: 5.

The V call is TRBV7-9, the J call TRBJ2-5; a possible D gene is TRBD1 (6 bases). The DNA matches TRBJ2-7 better at its end, which makes the J call doubtful. The CDR3 consists of 14 residues. The germline gives CDR1 SEHNR, CDR2 FQNEAQ (reference sequence). The CDR3 spells CASSAGDLPYEQYF. The CDR3, as DNA: TGTGCCAGCAGCGCAGGGGATTTGCCCTACGAGCAGTACTTC.

The chain combines TRBV19 with TRBJ2-7; tentative D call: TRBD1 (7 bases). This CDR3 spans 14 amino acids. V lost 1 base and J lost 3, with 10 bases in between. Germline CDR1 and CDR2: LNHDA and SQIVND (reference sequence). The CDR3 loop is CASSIAQGGYEQYF. CDR3 sequence (DNA): TGTGCCAGTAGTATAGCCCAGGGGGGCTACGAGCAGTACTTC.

The V call is TRBV4-1, the J call TRBJ2-5; 7 bases agree with TRBD2. This CDR3 has 15 amino acids. Trimming at V came to 4 bases and at J to 1 base, leaving 6 bases not matched to a gene. Per the germline V gene, CDR1 is MGHRA and CDR2 is YSYEKL. The CDR3 sequence is CASSLGDYTQETQYF. Written as DNA, the CDR3 is TGCGCCAGCAGCCTGGGGGACTACACCCAAGAGACCCAGTACTTC.

This rearrangement joins TRBV7-2 to TRBJ2-1; D might be TRBD2 (7 bases). Germline V lookup: CDR1 SGHTA, CDR2 FQGNSA. The CDR3 consists of 19 residues. V gave up 3 bases and J gave up 0 bases, with 21 bases separating them. CDR3 residues: CASSLTPVSGGPSYNEQFF. The CDR3 region has the DNA TGTGCCAGCAGCTTGACGCCTGTATCGGGGGGCCCCTCCTACAATGAGCAGTTCTTC.

The chain uses TRBV5-1 and TRBJ2-3; 9 positions match TRBD2. V trimming: 5 bases; J trimming: 5 bases; junction bases outside the gene matches: 6. The germline V gene has CDR1 SGHRS and CDR2 YFSETQ. The CDR3 has 14 residues. The CDR3 protein is CASSKAGGEDTQYF. CDR3 DNA: TGCGCCAGCAGTAAAGCGGGGGGCGAAGATACGCAGTATTTT.

The chain joins TRBV27 to TRBJ1-1; D might be TRBD1 (5 bases). Germline values: CDR1 MNHEY, CDR2 SMNVEV (reference sequence). The V end lost 7 bases, the J end lost 5 bases, and 20 bases lay between the germline ends. The CDR3 extends over 15 amino acids. DNA for the CDR3: TGTGCCAGCATCCCCCCGGCAGGGTCAGAAACTGAAGCTTTCTTT. This codes for CASIPPAGSETEAFF.

CDR3 DNA: TGTGCCAGCAGCGTCGGGACCCCTGGAAACACCATATATTTT. This sequence encodes CASSVGTPGNTIYF. This chain uses TRBV5-6 with TRBJ1-3; a possible D gene is TRBD1 (5 bases). Germline CDR1 SGHDT, CDR2 YYEEEE. With 4 bases removed from V and 2 bases from J, the gap between germline ends came to 10 bases. This CDR3 is built from 14 residues.

Details on this clone: One junction end does not reproduce the germline sequence, and a read error may be involved. The CDR3 sequence: CPVAERGLYEQYF. CDR3 coding DNA: TGCCCAGTTGCCGAGCGGGGTCTCTACGAGCAGTACTTC. The chain has TRBV5-3 and TRBJ2-7; TRBD2 aligns across 7 bases. TRBV5-3 is assigned to the ORF class and has an uncertain function. The CDR3 is 13 residues long.